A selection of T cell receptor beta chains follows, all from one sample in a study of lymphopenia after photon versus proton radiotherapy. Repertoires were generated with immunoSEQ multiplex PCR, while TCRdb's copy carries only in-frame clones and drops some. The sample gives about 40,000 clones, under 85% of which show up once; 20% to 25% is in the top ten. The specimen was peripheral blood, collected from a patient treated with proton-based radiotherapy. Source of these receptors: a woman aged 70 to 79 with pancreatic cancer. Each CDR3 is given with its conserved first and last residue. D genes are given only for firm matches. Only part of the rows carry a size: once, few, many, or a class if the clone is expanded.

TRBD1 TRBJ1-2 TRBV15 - CATSRYKGTASGYTF TGTGCCACCAGCAGGTACAAAGGGACAGCAAGTGGCTACACCTTC
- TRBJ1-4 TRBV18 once CASSPRTGEKLFF TGTGCCAGCTCACCCCGGACGGGTGAAAAACTGTTTTTT
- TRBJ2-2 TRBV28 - CASSPPRAYGELFF TGTGCCAGCAGTCCCCCTCGGGCTTACGGGGAGCTGTTTTTT
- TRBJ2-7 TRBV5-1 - CASSLVGEEQYF TGCGCCAGCAGCTTGGTGGGGGAAGAGCAGTACTTC
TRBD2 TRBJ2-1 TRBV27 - CASSLSGTSEQFF TGTGCCAGCAGTTTATCTGGGACTAGCGAGCAGTTCTTC
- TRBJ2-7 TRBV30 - CAWGGPNYEQYF TGTGCCTGGGGGGGGCCGAACTACGAGCAGTACTTC
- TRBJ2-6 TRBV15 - CATSGGERSSGANVLTF TGTGCCACCAGCGGTGGGGAACGGTCCTCTGGGGCCAACGTCCTGACTTTC
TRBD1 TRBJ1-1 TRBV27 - CASSFRTGTSTEAFF TGTGCCAGCAGTTTTAGGACAGGGACAAGTACTGAAGCTTTCTTT
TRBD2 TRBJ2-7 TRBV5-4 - CASSLASTSGSYEQYF TGTGCCAGCAGCTTGGCATCGACTAGCGGATCCTACGAGCAGTACTTC
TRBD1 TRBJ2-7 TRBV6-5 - CASSYSGQGASEQYF TGTGCCAGCAGTTACTCGGGACAGGGGGCCTCCGAGCAGTACTTC
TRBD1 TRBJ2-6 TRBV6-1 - CASSDRGLGANVLTF TGTGCCAGCAGTGACAGGGGGCTCGGGGCCAACGTCCTGACTTTC
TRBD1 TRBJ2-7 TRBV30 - CAWSGSDRANF TGTGCCTGGAGTGGTTCGGACAGGGCGAACTTC
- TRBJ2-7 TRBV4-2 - CASSQELRGSPYEQYF TGTGCCAGCAGCCAAGAATTGAGGGGTAGCCCCTACGAGCAGTACTTC
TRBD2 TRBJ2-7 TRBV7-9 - CASSRTSGSYEQYF TGTGCCAGCAGCAGGACTAGCGGATCCTACGAGCAGTACTTC
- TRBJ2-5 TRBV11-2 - CASSRGNLRGQETQYF TGTGCCAGCAGCCGGGGTAATCTCCGGGGTCAAGAGACCCAGTACTTC
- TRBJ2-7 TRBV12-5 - CASGPYLNRIHEQYF TGTGCTAGTGGCCCTTACTTGAACAGGATCCACGAGCAGTACTTC
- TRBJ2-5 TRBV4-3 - CASSQDIAQETQYF TGCGCCAGCAGCCAAGATATCGCCCAGGAGACCCAGTACTTC
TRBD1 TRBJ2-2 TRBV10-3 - CAIRRTGIDTGELFF TGTGCCATCAGGAGGACAGGCATAGACACCGGGGAGCTGTTTTTT
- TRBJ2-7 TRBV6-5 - CASSYSGRSYEQYF TGTGCCAGCAGTTACTCGGGCCGATCCTACGAGCAGTACTTC
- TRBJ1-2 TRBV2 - CASSVRSPLGGRDGYTF TGTGCCAGCAGTGTTCGGTCACCTCTAGGGGGAAGGGATGGCTACACCTTC
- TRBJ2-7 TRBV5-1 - CASSDGTAYEQYF TGCGCCAGCAGCGATGGGACTGCTTACGAGCAGTACTTC
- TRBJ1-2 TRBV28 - CASSHQGQLGYTF TGTGCCAGCAGCCATCAGGGACAACTTGGCTACACCTTC
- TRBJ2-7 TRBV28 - CASSLLGAYEQYF TGTGCCAGCAGTTTACTGGGGGCCTACGAGCAGTACTTC
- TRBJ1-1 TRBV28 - CASKENTEAFF TGTGCCAGCAAGGAGAACACTGAAGCTTTCTTT
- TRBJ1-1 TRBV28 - CASGIGDAAFF TGTGCCAGCGGTATTGGGGATGCAGCTTTCTTT
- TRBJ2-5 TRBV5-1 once CASRGGRETQYF TGCGCCAGCAGGGGAGGACGAGAGACCCAGTACTTC
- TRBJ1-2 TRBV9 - CASSFQGYGYTF TGTGCCAGCAGCTTCCAGGGGTATGGCTACACCTTC
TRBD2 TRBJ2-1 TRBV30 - CAWIGRDSGAYNEQFF TGTGCCTGGATTGGGAGGGATAGCGGAGCCTACAATGAGCAGTTCTTC
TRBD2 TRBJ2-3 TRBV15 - CATSKGGNIAGVTDTQYF TGTGCCACCAGCAAAGGGGGTAACATAGCGGGAGTAACAGATACGCAGTATTTT
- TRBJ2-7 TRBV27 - CASSSTRWGEQYF TGTGCCAGCAGTTCCACCAGGTGGGGGGAGCAGTACTTC
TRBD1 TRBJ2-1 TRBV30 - CAWSTGARGGEQFF TGTGCCTGGAGTACAGGGGCTCGGGGTGGTGAGCAGTTCTTC
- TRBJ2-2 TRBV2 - CASSERGDTNTGELFF TGTGCCAGCAGTGAAAGGGGGGATACGAACACCGGGGAGCTGTTTTTT
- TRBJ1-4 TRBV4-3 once CASSQDPGGNNEKLFF TGCGCCAGCAGCCAAGATCCCGGAGGAAATAATGAAAAACTGTTTTTT
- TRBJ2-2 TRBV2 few CASTFQNTGELFF TGTGCCAGCACGTTCCAGAACACCGGGGAGCTGTTTTTT
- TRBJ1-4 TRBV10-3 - CAIRHENNEKLFF TGTGCCATCAGGCATGAGAATAATGAAAAACTGTTTTTT
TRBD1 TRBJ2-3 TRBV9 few CASSVRTGADTQYF TGTGCCAGCAGCGTACGAACAGGGGCAGATACGCAGTATTTT
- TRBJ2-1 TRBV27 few CASSLQVTGSGINEQFF TGTGCCAGCAGTTTACAAGTTACAGGGTCGGGTATCAATGAGCAGTTCTTC
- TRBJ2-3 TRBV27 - CASKERGPSGDTQYF TGTGCCAGCAAAGAACGGGGCCCCTCGGGAGATACGCAGTATTTT
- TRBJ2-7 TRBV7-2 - CASSLSGTETYEQYF TGTGCCAGCAGCCTCTCCGGGACCGAGACCTACGAGCAGTACTTC
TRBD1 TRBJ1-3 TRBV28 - CASSRTGQGNTIYF TGTGCCAGCAGCAGGACAGGGCAAGGAAACACCATATATTTT
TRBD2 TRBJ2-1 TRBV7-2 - CASSLASGNSYNEQFF TGTGCCAGCAGCTTGGCTAGCGGGAATTCCTACAATGAGCAGTTCTTC
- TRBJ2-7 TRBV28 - CASRTVNYEQYF TGTGCCAGCAGAACAGTTAACTACGAGCAGTACTTC
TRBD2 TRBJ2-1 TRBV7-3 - CASSPISGASRDEQFF TGTGCCAGCAGCCCGATTAGCGGGGCTAGTAGGGATGAGCAGTTCTTC
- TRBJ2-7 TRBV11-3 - CASSSEGTPGSEQYF TGTGCCAGCAGCTCGGAGGGGACACCAGGCTCCGAGCAGTACTTC
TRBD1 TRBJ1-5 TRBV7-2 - CASSRGTGQFLGNQPQHF TGCGCCAGCAGCAGAGGGACAGGGCAGTTTCTAGGCAATCAGCCCCAGCATTTT
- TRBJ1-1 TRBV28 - CASSTGQTEAFF TGTGCCAGCAGCACAGGGCAAACTGAAGCTTTCTTT
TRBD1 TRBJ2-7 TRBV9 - CASSVEGAISYEQYF TGTGCCAGCAGCGTAGAGGGGGCTATATCCTACGAGCAGTACTTC
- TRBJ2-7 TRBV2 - CASSPTYPEQYF TGTGCCAGCAGCCCTACTTATCCGGAGCAGTACTTC
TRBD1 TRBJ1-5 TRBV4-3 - CASSQAQGAGQPQHF TGCGCCAGCAGCCAAGCCCAGGGGGCCGGTCAGCCCCAGCATTTT
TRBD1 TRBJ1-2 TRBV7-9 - CASSVTGGAKDGYTF TGTGCCAGCAGCGTCACAGGGGGGGCAAAGGATGGCTACACCTTC
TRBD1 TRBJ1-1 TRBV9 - CASSTQDRVGTEAFF TGTGCCAGCAGCACCCAGGACAGGGTTGGGACTGAAGCTTTCTTT
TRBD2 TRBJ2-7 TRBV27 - CASSLRAGDEQYF TGTGCCAGCAGTTTGCGGGCGGGAGACGAGCAGTACTTC
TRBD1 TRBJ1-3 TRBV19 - CASSTTGDPPGNTIYF TGTGCCAGTAGTACAACAGGGGACCCGCCTGGAAACACCATATATTTT
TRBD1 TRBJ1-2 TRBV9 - CASSVGRQGYGYTF TGTGCCAGCAGCGTAGGCAGACAGGGCTATGGCTACACCTTC
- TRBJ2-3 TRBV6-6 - CASSPNTDTQYF TGTGCCAGCAGTCCGAACACAGATACGCAGTATTTT